This TCR beta chain was sequenced for a study of vaccination effects on CD4 cells after COVID-19. Remarks on this clone: Its antigen is unknown.

Scientists isolated CD4+ T cells after a roughly 10-day culture period ended. BNT162b2 vaccine or mRNA-1273 vaccine was given to participants in two doses. The method was immunoSEQ multiplex PCR; TCRdb's version includes in-frame clones alone and lacks a portion of them. The sample consists of around 62,000 clones, over 70% of them appearing once. Sample: CD4+ T cells from PBMCs cultured without peptide, taken after COVID-19 vaccination. This TCR was recovered from a human donor who received a COVID-19 vaccine.

This chain's CDR3 is CASSLTSGGYNEQFF. In nucleotides, the CDR3 is TGTGCCAGCAGCCTGACTAGCGGGGGGTACAATGAGCAGTTCTTC. The genes are TRBV7-2 and TRBJ2-1; 13 bases align to TRBD2. The CDR3 is 15 amino acids. With V trimmed by 5 bases and J by 4 bases, 2 bases remained unmatched. CDR1 is SGHTA and CDR2 is FQGNSA in the germline V gene.